A selection of T cell receptor beta chains follows, all from one sample in a study of identical twins. TCRdb recomputed calls from the 5' RACE reads with MiXCR, one row per CDR3 protein. The data contain about 690,000 distinct CDR3 sequences, around 20% of them singletons. In addition, the sample was reused for a study of T cells expressing NK-cell markers.

The sequenced material came from PBMCs. These TCRs come from a woman between 18 and 29 years old in good health. CDR3s include the opening cysteine and the closing phenylalanine or tryptophan. A D gene is named only where the DNA matches it firmly. Some rows mark clone size as missing; the rest say once, few, many or name a class of expanded clone.

CDR3aa: CASRWRGESYEQYF
CDR3nt: TGCGCCAGCCGGTGGCGGGGGGAATCCTACGAGCAGTACTTC
v_gene: TRBV10-2
d_gene: TRBD2
abundance: once
j_gene: TRBJ2-7

CDR3aa: CSARSPGLAAPSSYNEQFF
CDR3nt: TGCAGTGCTAGATCCCCGGGACTAGCGGCCCCGAGCTCCTACAATGAGCAGTTCTTC
v_gene: TRBV20-1
d_gene: TRBD2
abundance: NA
j_gene: TRBJ2-1

CDR3aa: CASSSGLSQPQHF
CDR3nt: TGTGCCAGCAGTTCGGGGTTAAGTCAGCCCCAGCATTTT
v_gene: TRBV6-2/TRBV6-3
d_gene: NA
abundance: NA
j_gene: TRBJ1-5

CDR3aa: CASSYSEGPAFF
CDR3nt: TGTGCCAGCAGTTACTCGGAGGGTCCAGCTTTCTTT
v_gene: TRBV6-5
d_gene: NA
abundance: few
j_gene: TRBJ1-1

CDR3aa: CASSPPVAGEDEQFF
CDR3nt: TGTGCCAGCAGCCCCCCCGTTGCGGGAGAAGATGAGCAGTTCTTC
v_gene: TRBV13
d_gene: TRBD2
abundance: few
j_gene: TRBJ2-1

CDR3aa: CSAELVAGANVLTF
CDR3nt: TGCAGTGCGGAATTAGTAGCTGGGGCCAACGTCCTGACTTTC
v_gene: TRBV20-1
d_gene: NA
abundance: few
j_gene: TRBJ2-6

CDR3aa: CASSVGWGGTDTQYF
CDR3nt: TGTGCCAGCAGCGTAGGTTGGGGCGGTACCGATACGCAGTATTTT
v_gene: TRBV9
d_gene: NA
abundance: NA
j_gene: TRBJ2-3

CDR3aa: CASSPLTSGGRELFF
CDR3nt: TGTGCCAGCAGCCCCCTGACTAGCGGGGGCCGGGAGCTGTTTTTT
v_gene: TRBV7-8
d_gene: TRBD2
abundance: few
j_gene: TRBJ2-2

CDR3aa: CSARDPAGETQYF
CDR3nt: TGCAGTGCTAGAGATCCAGCGGGGGAGACCCAGTACTTC
v_gene: TRBV20-1
d_gene: TRBD2
abundance: few
j_gene: TRBJ2-5

CDR3aa: CASSFGWVRDTQYF
CDR3nt: TGTGCCAGCAGCTTCGGATGGGTTCGGGATACGCAGTATTTT
v_gene: TRBV5-5
d_gene: NA
abundance: few
j_gene: TRBJ2-3

CDR3aa: CASSGLAGAYNEQFF
CDR3nt: TGTGCCAGCAGCGGACTAGCGGGAGCATACAATGAGCAGTTCTTC
v_gene: TRBV11-2
d_gene: TRBD2
abundance: few
j_gene: TRBJ2-1

CDR3aa: CASSFSAGDTQYF
CDR3nt: TGTGCCAGCAGTTTTTCGGCAGGAGATACGCAGTATTTT
v_gene: TRBV12-3/TRBV12-4
d_gene: NA
abundance: NA
j_gene: TRBJ2-3

CDR3aa: CASSPTGAGGYTF
CDR3nt: TGTGCCAGCAGCCCGACAGGGGCGGGCGGCTACACCTTC
v_gene: TRBV12-3/TRBV12-4
d_gene: TRBD1
abundance: few
j_gene: TRBJ1-2

CDR3aa: CASSVGASGTEETQYF
CDR3nt: TGTGCCAGCAGCGTAGGAGCTAGCGGGACCGAAGAGACCCAGTACTTC
v_gene: TRBV9
d_gene: TRBD2
abundance: few
j_gene: TRBJ2-5

CDR3aa: CSARGAGLRSEKLFF
CDR3nt: TGCAGTGCTAGAGGGGCAGGGCTCCGGTCTGAAAAACTGTTTTTT
v_gene: TRBV20-1
d_gene: NA
abundance: few
j_gene: TRBJ1-4

CDR3aa: CASNLGLAGVGGELFF
CDR3nt: TGTGCCAGCAACCTAGGGCTAGCGGGAGTGGGCGGGGAGCTGTTTTTT
v_gene: TRBV6-1
d_gene: TRBD2
abundance: few
j_gene: TRBJ2-2

CDR3aa: CASSPGASGGADTQYF
CDR3nt: TGCGCCAGCAGCCCAGGGGCTAGCGGGGGCGCAGATACGCAGTATTTT
v_gene: TRBV5-1
d_gene: TRBD2
abundance: few
j_gene: TRBJ2-3

CDR3aa: CSARKSGGSPDTQYF
CDR3nt: TGCAGTGCTAGAAAAAGCGGGGGGTCCCCAGATACGCAGTATTTT
v_gene: TRBV20-1
d_gene: TRBD2
abundance: NA
j_gene: TRBJ2-3

CDR3aa: CSASGSANTQYF
CDR3nt: TGCAGTGCTAGTGGCTCCGCGAATACGCAGTATTTT
v_gene: TRBV20-1
d_gene: NA
abundance: NA
j_gene: TRBJ2-3

CDR3aa: CASSFGTGVNEQFF
CDR3nt: TGTGCCAGCAGCTTTGGGACAGGGGTCAATGAGCAGTTCTTC
v_gene: TRBV7-6
d_gene: TRBD1
abundance: few
j_gene: TRBJ2-1

CDR3aa: CASSYQRATETQYF
CDR3nt: TGTGCCAGCAGCTACCAGCGGGCCACGGAGACCCAGTACTTC
v_gene: TRBV11-2
d_gene: NA
abundance: few
j_gene: TRBJ2-5

CDR3aa: CSATPSIVHGYTF
CDR3nt: TGCAGCGCAACGCCCTCCATTGTCCATGGCTACACCTTC
v_gene: TRBV29-1
d_gene: NA
abundance: NA
j_gene: TRBJ1-2

CDR3aa: CASTFARGNEQFF
CDR3nt: TGTGCCAGCACTTTTGCTAGGGGGAATGAGCAGTTCTTC
v_gene: TRBV6-5
d_gene: NA
abundance: few
j_gene: TRBJ2-1

CDR3aa: CASSFTGNTYEQYF
CDR3nt: TGTGCCAGCAGTTTCACAGGGAACACTTACGAGCAGTACTTC
v_gene: TRBV12-3/TRBV12-4
d_gene: NA
abundance: many
j_gene: TRBJ2-7

CDR3aa: CASSYSGGAGYEQYF
CDR3nt: TGTGCCAGCAGTTACTCAGGAGGGGCGGGCTACGAGCAGTACTTC
v_gene: TRBV6-5
d_gene: NA
abundance: many
j_gene: TRBJ2-7

CDR3aa: CSVYIQQGTQYF
CDR3nt: TGCAGCGTATACATCCAGCAGGGCACGCAGTATTTT
v_gene: TRBV29-1
d_gene: NA
abundance: few
j_gene: TRBJ2-3

CDR3aa: CSGRVGGFTDTQYF
CDR3nt: TGCAGCGGACGGGTGGGCGGGTTCACAGATACGCAGTATTTT
v_gene: TRBV29-1
d_gene: NA
abundance: few
j_gene: TRBJ2-3

CDR3aa: CSATGQDEKLFF
CDR3nt: TGCAGTGCTACCGGACAGGATGAAAAACTGTTTTTT
v_gene: TRBV20-1
d_gene: TRBD1
abundance: few
j_gene: TRBJ1-4

CDR3aa: CASSPQAREKLFF
CDR3nt: TGCGCCAGCAGCCCCCAAGCGAGAGAAAAACTGTTTTTT
v_gene: TRBV4-3
d_gene: NA
abundance: few
j_gene: TRBJ1-4

CDR3aa: CSALTFNEQFF
CDR3nt: TGCAGTGCCCTGACCTTCAATGAGCAGTTCTTC
v_gene: TRBV20-1
d_gene: NA
abundance: few
j_gene: TRBJ2-1

CDR3aa: CASNGQVYNEQFF
CDR3nt: TGTGCCAGCAACGGACAGGTCTACAATGAGCAGTTCTTC
v_gene: TRBV2
d_gene: TRBD1
abundance: NA
j_gene: TRBJ2-1

CDR3aa: CASSVAGDYGYTF
CDR3nt: TGTGCCAGCAGCGTCGCAGGGGACTATGGCTACACCTTC
v_gene: TRBV9
d_gene: NA
abundance: NA
j_gene: TRBJ1-2

CDR3aa: CASSYAVTDTQYF
CDR3nt: TGTGCCAGCAGTTACGCAGTCACAGATACGCAGTATTTT
v_gene: TRBV6-5
d_gene: NA
abundance: few
j_gene: TRBJ2-3

CDR3aa: CSASDRVKNNGELFF
CDR3nt: TGCAGTGCTTCGGACAGGGTTAAAAATAACGGGGAGCTGTTTTTT
v_gene: TRBV20-1
d_gene: TRBD1
abundance: NA
j_gene: TRBJ2-2

CDR3aa: CAAGFDEQFF
CDR3nt: TGTGCCGCAGGGTTTGATGAGCAGTTCTTC
v_gene: TRBV6-1
d_gene: NA
abundance: NA
j_gene: TRBJ2-1

CDR3aa: CASSARDTSETQYF
CDR3nt: TGTGCCAGCAGTGCTCGAGACACCTCCGAGACCCAGTACTTC
v_gene: TRBV2
d_gene: NA
abundance: NA
j_gene: TRBJ2-5

CDR3aa: CASSPQGFGYTF
CDR3nt: TGTGCCAGCAGCCCACAGGGTTTTGGCTACACCTTC
v_gene: TRBV6-5
d_gene: NA
abundance: NA
j_gene: TRBJ1-2

CDR3aa: CASNLQGAKGELFF
CDR3nt: TGTGCCAGCAACCTACAGGGGGCGAAGGGGGAGCTGTTTTTT
v_gene: TRBV27
d_gene: TRBD1
abundance: once
j_gene: TRBJ2-2

CDR3aa: CASSLLVGGAGETQYF
CDR3nt: TGTGCCAGCAGCTTGTTGGTCGGGGGGGCAGGGGAGACCCAGTACTTC
v_gene: TRBV5-6
d_gene: TRBD2
abundance: NA
j_gene: TRBJ2-5

CDR3aa: CASSQDHIGLAGGFYNEQFF
CDR3nt: TGCGCCAGCAGCCAAGATCACATAGGACTAGCGGGAGGATTCTACAATGAGCAGTTCTTC
v_gene: TRBV4-3
d_gene: TRBD2
abundance: NA
j_gene: TRBJ2-1

CDR3aa: CASSPHGQGKKAKNIQYF
CDR3nt: TGTGCCAGCAGTCCTCATGGACAGGGAAAGAAAGCCAAAAACATTCAGTACTTC
v_gene: TRBV28
d_gene: TRBD1
abundance: many
j_gene: TRBJ2-4

CDR3aa: CASSSADRVGGYTF
CDR3nt: TGTGCCAGCAGCTCCGCCGACAGGGTCGGAGGCTACACCTTC
v_gene: TRBV11-2
d_gene: TRBD1
abundance: many
j_gene: TRBJ1-2

CDR3aa: CASSPLTGGLAFF
CDR3nt: TGTGCCAGCAGCCCCCTGACAGGGGGCTTGGCTTTCTTT
v_gene: TRBV13
d_gene: TRBD1
abundance: NA
j_gene: TRBJ1-1

CDR3aa: CSVGSRQGRAEAFF
CDR3nt: TGCAGCGTTGGCTCGAGGCAGGGGCGCGCTGAAGCTTTCTTT
v_gene: TRBV29-1
d_gene: NA
abundance: few
j_gene: TRBJ1-1

CDR3aa: CASSLRGGGGQPQHF
CDR3nt: TGTGCCAGCAGCTTAAGAGGGGGCGGGGGTCAGCCCCAGCATTTT
v_gene: TRBV7-8
d_gene: TRBD1
abundance: few
j_gene: TRBJ1-5

CDR3aa: CAISESPREETQYF
CDR3nt: TGTGCCATCAGTGAGTCGCCCCGTGAAGAGACCCAGTACTTC
v_gene: TRBV10-3
d_gene: NA
abundance: few
j_gene: TRBJ2-5

CDR3aa: CASSRVTGAREQYF
CDR3nt: TGTGCCAGCAGCCGAGTTACAGGGGCGAGGGAGCAGTACTTC
v_gene: TRBV7-2
d_gene: TRBD1
abundance: few
j_gene: TRBJ2-7

CDR3aa: CASSQESPFLTGELFF
CDR3nt: TGCGCCAGCAGCCAAGAATCCCCTTTTCTGACCGGGGAGCTGTTTTTT
v_gene: TRBV4-3
d_gene: NA
abundance: NA
j_gene: TRBJ2-2

CDR3aa: CASSQTGTQYF
CDR3nt: TGTGCCAGCAGCCAGACGGGTACGCAGTATTTT
v_gene: TRBV12-3/TRBV12-4
d_gene: NA
abundance: NA
j_gene: TRBJ2-3

CDR3aa: CASSLGSAEETQYF
CDR3nt: TGCGCCAGCAGCTTGGGTAGCGCAGAAGAGACCCAGTACTTC
v_gene: TRBV5-1
d_gene: NA
abundance: NA
j_gene: TRBJ2-5